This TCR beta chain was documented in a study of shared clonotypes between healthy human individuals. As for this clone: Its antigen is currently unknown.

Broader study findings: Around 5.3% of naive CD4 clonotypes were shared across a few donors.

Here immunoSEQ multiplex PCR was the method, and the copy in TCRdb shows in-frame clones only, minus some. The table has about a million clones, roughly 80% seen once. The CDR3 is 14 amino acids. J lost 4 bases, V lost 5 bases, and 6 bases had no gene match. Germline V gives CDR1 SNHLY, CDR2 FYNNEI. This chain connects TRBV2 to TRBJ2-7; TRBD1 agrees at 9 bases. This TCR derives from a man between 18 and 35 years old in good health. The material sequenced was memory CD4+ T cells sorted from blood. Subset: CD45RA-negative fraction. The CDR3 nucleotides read TGTGCCAGCAGTCCGGACAGGGGCCCATACGAGCAGTACTTC. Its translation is CASSPDRGPYEQYF.